This note documents a single T cell receptor beta chain sequence. The data derive from a study of T cell responses to AZD1222 COVID-19 vaccine. Some clones are missing from TCRdb's copy, which holds only in-frame ones; the method was immunoSEQ multiplex PCR. The repertoire holds 100,000 to 150,000 clones, around 90% seen once, with under 7% in the top ten. V dropped 4 bases and J dropped 6 bases, with 9 bases sitting between them. In germline, CDR1 is SGHNT, CDR2 YENEEA. The CDR3 totals 12 residues. The sequencing used peripheral blood, collected on day 0 of AZD1222 vaccination. The receptor comes from an adult in good health. The rearrangement uses TRBV11-3 and TRBJ1-2, with D possibly matching TRBD1 (5 bases). The CDR3 DNA is TGTGCCAGCAGCTATTACAGGAATGGCTACACCTTC. Its protein product is CASSYYRNGYTF. The full variable domain, its missing parts supplied by reference TRBV11-3 and TRBJ1-2, is EAGVVQSPRYKIIEKKQPVAFWCNPISGHNTLYWYLQNLGQGPELLIRYENEEAVDDSQLPKDRFSAERLKGVDSTLKIQPAELGDSAVYLCASSYYRNGYTFGSGTRLTVV.